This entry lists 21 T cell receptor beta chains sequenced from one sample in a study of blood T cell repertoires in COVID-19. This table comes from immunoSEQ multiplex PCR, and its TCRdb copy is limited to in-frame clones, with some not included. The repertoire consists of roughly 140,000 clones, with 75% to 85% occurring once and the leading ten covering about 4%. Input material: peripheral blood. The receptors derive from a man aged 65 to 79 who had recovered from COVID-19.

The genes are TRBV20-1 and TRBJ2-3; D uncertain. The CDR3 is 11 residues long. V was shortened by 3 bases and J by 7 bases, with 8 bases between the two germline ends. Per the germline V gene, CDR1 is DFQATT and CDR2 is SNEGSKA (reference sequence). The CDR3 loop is CSASDSYTQYF. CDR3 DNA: TGCAGTGCTAGCGACTCTTATACGCAGTATTTT.

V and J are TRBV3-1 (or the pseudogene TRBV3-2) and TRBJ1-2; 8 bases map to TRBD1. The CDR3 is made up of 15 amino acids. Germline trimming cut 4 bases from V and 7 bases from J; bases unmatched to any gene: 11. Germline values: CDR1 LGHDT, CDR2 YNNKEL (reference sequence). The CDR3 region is CASSPGTGLFGGYTF. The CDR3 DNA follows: TGTGCCAGCAGCCCAGGGACAGGACTATTCGGTGGCTACACCTTC.

CDR3 in amino acids: CASSPTAGGRTYEQYF. In DNA form, the CDR3 reads TGTGCCAGCAGCCCCACCGCCGGGGGGCGCACTTACGAGCAGTACTTC. The rearrangement joins TRBV7-9 to TRBJ2-7; D is perhaps TRBD2 (7 bases). This CDR3 has 16 residues. V shed 5 bases and J shed 4 bases, with 21 bases lying between them. Germline V gene lookup returns CDR1 SEHNR and CDR2 FQNEAQ (reference sequence). Full variable domain (missing parts from reference TRBV7-9 and TRBJ2-7): DTGVSQNPRHKITKRGQNVTFRCDPISEHNRLYWYRQTLGQGPEFLTYFQNEAQLEKSRLLSDRFSAERPKGSFSTLEIQRTEQGDSAMYLCASSPTAGGRTYEQYFGPGTRLTVT.

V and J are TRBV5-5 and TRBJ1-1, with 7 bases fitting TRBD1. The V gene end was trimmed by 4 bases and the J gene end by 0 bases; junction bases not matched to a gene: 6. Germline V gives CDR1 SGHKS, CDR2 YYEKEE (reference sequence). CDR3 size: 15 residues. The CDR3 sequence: CASSRTGDMNTEAFF. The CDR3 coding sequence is TGTGCCAGCAGCCGGACAGGAGATATGAACACTGAAGCTTTCTTT.

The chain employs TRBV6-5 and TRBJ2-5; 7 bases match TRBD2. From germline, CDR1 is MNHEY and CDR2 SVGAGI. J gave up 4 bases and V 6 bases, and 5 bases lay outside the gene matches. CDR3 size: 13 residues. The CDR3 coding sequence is TGTGCCAGCAGACTACCTAGCGGAGAGACCCAGTACTTC. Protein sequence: CASRLPSGETQYF.

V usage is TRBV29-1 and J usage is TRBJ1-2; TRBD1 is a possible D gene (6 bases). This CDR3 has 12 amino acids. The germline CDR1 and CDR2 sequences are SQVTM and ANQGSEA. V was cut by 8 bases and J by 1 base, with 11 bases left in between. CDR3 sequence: CSTPDSNYGYTF. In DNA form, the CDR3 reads TGCAGCACCCCGGACAGTAACTATGGCTACACCTTC.

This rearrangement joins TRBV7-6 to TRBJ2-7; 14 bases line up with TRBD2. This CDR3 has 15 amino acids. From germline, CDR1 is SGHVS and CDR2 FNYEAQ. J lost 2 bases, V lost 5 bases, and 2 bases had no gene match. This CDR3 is CASSEGLAGAYEQYF. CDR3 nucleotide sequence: TGTGCCAGCAGCGAGGGACTAGCGGGAGCCTACGAGCAGTACTTC.

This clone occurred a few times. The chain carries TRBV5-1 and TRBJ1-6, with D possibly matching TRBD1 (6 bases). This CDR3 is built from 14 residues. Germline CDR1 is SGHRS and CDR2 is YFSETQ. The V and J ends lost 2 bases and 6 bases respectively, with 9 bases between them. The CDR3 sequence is CASSFGQFNSPLHF. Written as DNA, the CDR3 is TGCGCCAGCAGCTTTGGACAGTTTAATTCACCCCTCCACTTT. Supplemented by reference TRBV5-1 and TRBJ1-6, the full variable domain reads KAGVTQTPRYLIKTRGQQVTLSCSPISGHRSVSWYQQTPGQGLQFLFEYFSETQRNKGNFPGRFSGRQFSNSRSEMNVSTLELGDSALYLCASSFGQFNSPLHFGNGTRLTVT.

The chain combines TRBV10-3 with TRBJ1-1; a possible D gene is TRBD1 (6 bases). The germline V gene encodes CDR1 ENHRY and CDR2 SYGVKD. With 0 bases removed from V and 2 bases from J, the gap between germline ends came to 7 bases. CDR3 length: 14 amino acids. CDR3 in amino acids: CAISESTGNTEAFF. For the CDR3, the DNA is TGTGCCATCAGTGAGTCGACAGGAAACACTGAAGCTTTCTTT.

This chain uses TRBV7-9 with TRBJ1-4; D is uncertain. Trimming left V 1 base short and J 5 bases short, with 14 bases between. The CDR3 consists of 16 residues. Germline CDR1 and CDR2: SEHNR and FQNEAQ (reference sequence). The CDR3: CASSLELVSANEKLFF. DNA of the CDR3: TGTGCCAGCAGCTTAGAATTGGTCAGCGCAAATGAAAAACTGTTTTTT.

CDR3 bases: TGTGCCAGCAGCTTATTCCTGGGAAGGACTCTCGACAGGGACACTGAAGCTTTCTTT. Translation gives CASSLFLGRTLDRDTEAFF. The V and J genes are TRBV7-9 and TRBJ1-1; 7 positions match TRBD1. V lost 2 bases and J lost 3; bases outside the gene matches: 18. There are 19 residues in the CDR3. Germline loops: CDR1 SEHNR, CDR2 FQNEAQ (reference sequence).

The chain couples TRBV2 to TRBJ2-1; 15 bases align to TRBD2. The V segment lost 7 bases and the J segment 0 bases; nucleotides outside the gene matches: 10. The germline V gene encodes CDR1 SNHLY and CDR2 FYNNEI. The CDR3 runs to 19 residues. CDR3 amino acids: CASNPGTSGRYSSYNEQFF. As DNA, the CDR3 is TGTGCCAGCAATCCGGGGACTAGCGGGAGGTACAGCTCCTACAATGAGCAGTTCTTC.

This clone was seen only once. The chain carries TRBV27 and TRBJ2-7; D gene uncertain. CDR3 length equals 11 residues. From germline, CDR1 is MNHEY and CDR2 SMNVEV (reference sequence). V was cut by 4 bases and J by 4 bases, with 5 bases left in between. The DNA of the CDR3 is TGTGCCAGCAGTTCTCTGTACGAGCAGTACTTC. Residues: CASSSLYEQYF.

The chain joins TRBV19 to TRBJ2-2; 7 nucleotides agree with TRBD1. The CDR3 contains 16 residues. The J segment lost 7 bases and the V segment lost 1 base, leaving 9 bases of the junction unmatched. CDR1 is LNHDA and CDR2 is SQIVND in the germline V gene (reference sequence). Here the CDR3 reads CASSIGIGGANGELFF. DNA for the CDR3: TGTGCCAGTAGTATAGGGATAGGGGGCGCGAACGGGGAGCTGTTTTTT.

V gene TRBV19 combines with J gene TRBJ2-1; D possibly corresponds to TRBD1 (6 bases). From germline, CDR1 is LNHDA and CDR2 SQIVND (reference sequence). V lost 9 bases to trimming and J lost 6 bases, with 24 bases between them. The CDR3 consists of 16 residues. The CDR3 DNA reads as TGTGCCAGCCAAACCATCGCCCCCACAGGGTTCAATGAGCAGTTCTTC. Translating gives CASQTIAPTGFNEQFF.

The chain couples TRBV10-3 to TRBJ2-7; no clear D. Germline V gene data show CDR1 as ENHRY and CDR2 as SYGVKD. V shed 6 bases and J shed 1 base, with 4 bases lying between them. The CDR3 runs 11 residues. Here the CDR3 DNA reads TGTGCCATCAGGTCTTCCTACGAGCAGTACTTC. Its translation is CAIRSSYEQYF.

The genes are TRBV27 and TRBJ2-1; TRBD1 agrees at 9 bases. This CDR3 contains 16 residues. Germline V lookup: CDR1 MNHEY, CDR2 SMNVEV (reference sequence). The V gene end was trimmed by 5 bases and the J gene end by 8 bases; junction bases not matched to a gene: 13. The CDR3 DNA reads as TGTGCCAGCAGTCCCCTCCCCCTAACAGGGGGCTATGAGCAGTTCTTC. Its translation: CASSPLPLTGGYEQFF.

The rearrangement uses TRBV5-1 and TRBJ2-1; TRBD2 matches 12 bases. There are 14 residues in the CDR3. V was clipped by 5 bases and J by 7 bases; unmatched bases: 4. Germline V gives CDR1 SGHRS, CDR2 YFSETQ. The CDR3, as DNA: TGCGCCAGCAGTTGGCTAGCGGGAGGGAATGAGCAGTTCTTC. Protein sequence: CASSWLAGGNEQFF.

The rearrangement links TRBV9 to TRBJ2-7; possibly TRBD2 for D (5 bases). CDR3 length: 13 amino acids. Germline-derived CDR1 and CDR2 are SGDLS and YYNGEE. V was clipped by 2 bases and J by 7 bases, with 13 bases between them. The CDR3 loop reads CASSVDFRGEQYF. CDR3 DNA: TGTGCCAGCAGCGTGGATTTCCGGGGAGAGCAGTACTTC.

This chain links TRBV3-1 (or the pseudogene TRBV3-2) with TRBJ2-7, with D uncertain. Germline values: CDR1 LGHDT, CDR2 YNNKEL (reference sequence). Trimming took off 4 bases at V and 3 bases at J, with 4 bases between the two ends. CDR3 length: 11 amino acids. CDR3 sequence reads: CASSRSYEQYF. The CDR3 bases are TGTGCCAGCAGCCGGAGCTACGAGCAGTACTTC.

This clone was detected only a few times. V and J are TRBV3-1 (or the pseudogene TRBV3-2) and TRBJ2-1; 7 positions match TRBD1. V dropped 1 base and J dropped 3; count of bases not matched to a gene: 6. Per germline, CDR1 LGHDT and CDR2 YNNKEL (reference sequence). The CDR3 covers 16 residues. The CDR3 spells CASSQGIGGFYNEQFF. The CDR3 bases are TGTGCCAGCAGCCAAGGGATAGGGGGCTTCTACAATGAGCAGTTCTTC.